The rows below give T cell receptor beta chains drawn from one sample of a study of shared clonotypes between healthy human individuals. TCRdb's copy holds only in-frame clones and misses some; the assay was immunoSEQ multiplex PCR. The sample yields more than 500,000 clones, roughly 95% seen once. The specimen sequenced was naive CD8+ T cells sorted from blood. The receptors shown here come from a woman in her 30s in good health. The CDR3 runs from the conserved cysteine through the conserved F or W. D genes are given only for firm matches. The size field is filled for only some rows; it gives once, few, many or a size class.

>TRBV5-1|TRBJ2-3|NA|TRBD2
TGCGCCAGCAGCTATAGTTCTAGCGGGATTATGGCAGATACGCAGTATTTT
CASSYSSSGIMADTQYF
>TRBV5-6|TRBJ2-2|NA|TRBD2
TGTGCCAGCAGCTTGGGACTAGCGGGATCAGTCGGGGAGCTGTTTTTT
CASSLGLAGSVGELFF
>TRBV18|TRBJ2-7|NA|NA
TGTGCCAGCTCACCAGGAGGCTACGAGCAGTACTTC
CASSPGGYEQYF
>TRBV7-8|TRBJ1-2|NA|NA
TGTGCCAGCAGCTTAGTATCCGACCGGGATGGCTACACCTTC
CASSLVSDRDGYTF
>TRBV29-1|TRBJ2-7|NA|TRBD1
TGCAGCGCAAGAAGGGACAGTTCCTACGAGCAGTACTTC
CSARRDSSYEQYF
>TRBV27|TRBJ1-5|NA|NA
TGTGCCAGCAGTAGAAGATATAGCAATCAGCCCCAGCATTTT
CASSRRYSNQPQHF
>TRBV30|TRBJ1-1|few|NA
TGTGCCTGGAGTTTCTTCGGGGGGACTGAAGCTTTCTTT
CAWSFFGGTEAFF
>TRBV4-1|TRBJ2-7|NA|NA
TGCGCCAGCAGCCCAGAGACTAGAGACGAGCAGTACTTC
CASSPETRDEQYF
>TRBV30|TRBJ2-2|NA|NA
TGTGCCTGGGGGGAAACCGGGGAGCTGTTTTTT
CAWGETGELFF
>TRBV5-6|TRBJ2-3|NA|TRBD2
TGTGCCAGCAGCTTTACAGCGGGAACAGATACGCAGTATTTT
CASSFTAGTDTQYF
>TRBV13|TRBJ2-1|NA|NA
TGTGCCAGCAGCTTATTGCCCGGTGAGCAGTTCTTC
CASSLLPGEQFF
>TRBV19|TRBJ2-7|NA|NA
TGTGCCAGTAGTATGGGCGAGTCCTACGAGCAGTACTTC
CASSMGESYEQYF
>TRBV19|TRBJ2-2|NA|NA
TGTGCCAGTAGTATAGATCTAGGTTCGGAGGACAGCACCGGGGAGCTGTTTTTT
CASSIDLGSEDSTGELFF
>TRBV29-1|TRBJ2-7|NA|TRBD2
TGCAGCGTTGGGGGCTTGAAAAGCGGGAGGGCTTCCTACGAGCAGTACTTC
CSVGGLKSGRASYEQYF
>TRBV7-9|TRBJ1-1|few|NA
TGTGCCAGCAGCTTCCGGGAGAACACTGAAGCTTTCTTT
CASSFRENTEAFF
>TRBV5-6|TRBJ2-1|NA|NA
TGTGCCAGCAGCAACGGGGGGCTCGGAGAGCAGTTCTTC
CASSNGGLGEQFF
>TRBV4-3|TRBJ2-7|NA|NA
TGCGCCAGCAGTCCAAGAAAACAGGGTGGCTACGAGCAGTACTTC
CASSPRKQGGYEQYF
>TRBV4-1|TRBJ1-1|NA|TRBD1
TGCGCCAGCAGCCAAGATTGGGCAGGGGGCTATCACACTGAAGCTTTCTTT
CASSQDWAGGYHTEAFF
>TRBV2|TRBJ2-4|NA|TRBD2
TGTGCCAGCAGTGACCCGCGGGAGGGGTTTGACAAAAACATTCAGTACTTC
CASSDPREGFDKNIQYF
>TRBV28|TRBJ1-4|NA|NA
TGTGCCAGCAGTTTAGCGGCGACAACTAATGAAAAACTGTTTTTT
CASSLAATTNEKLFF
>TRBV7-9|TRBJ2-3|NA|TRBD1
TGTGCCAGCAGCGCTAACAGGGGAGAAACGGATACGCAGTATTTT
CASSANRGETDTQYF
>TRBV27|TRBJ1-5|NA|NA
TGTGCCAGCAGTTTATTTGGGGGCCGTGCGGGGCAGCCCCAGCATTTT
CASSLFGGRAGQPQHF
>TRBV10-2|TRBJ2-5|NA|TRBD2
TGCGCCAGCAGTGAGTGGGGGACTAGCAGGGAGACCCAGTACTTC
CASSEWGTSRETQYF
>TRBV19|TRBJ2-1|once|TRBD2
TGTGCCAGTAGTCCACGGGATAGCGGGAGGGTCTACAATGAGCAGTTCTTC
CASSPRDSGRVYNEQFF
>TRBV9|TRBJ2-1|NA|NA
TGTGCCAGCAGCCCTACAACGGGTGAGCAGTTCTTC
CASSPTTGEQFF
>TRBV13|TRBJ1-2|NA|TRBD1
TGTGCCAGCAGCTCCTCGACAGGGGGCGCAAACTATGGCTACACCTTC
CASSSSTGGANYGYTF
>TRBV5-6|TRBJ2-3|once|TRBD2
TGTGCCAGCAGCTTGGCCTACAGCGGGGCGGGGGACGATACGCAGTATTTT
CASSLAYSGAGDDTQYF
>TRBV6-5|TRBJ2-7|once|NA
TGTGCCAGCAGTTACCGCGGTAGGGCCCACGAGCAGTACTTC
CASSYRGRAHEQYF
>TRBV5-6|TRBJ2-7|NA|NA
TGTGCCAGCAGCCTCGGACTGACCGGGAGCTCCTACGAGCAGTACTTC
CASSLGLTGSSYEQYF
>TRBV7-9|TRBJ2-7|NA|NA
TGTGCCAGCAGCTTAGACCCCTCCTACGAGCAGTACTTC
CASSLDPSYEQYF
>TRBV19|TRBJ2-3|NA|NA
TGTGCCAGTAGTACGTTCGCCGAGGGTCCGGATACGCAGTATTTT
CASSTFAEGPDTQYF
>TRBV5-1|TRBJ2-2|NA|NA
TGCGCCAGCAAGGGTCGGGCTGGGGAGCTGTTTTTT
CASKGRAGELFF
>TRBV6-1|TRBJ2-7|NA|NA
TGTGCCAGCAAACAGGTTCCCGAGCAGTACTTC
CASKQVPEQYF
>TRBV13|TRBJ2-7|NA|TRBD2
TGTGCCAGCAGCCATGGGACTAGCGCTACCTACGAGCAGTACTTC
CASSHGTSATYEQYF
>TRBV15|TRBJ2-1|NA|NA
TGTGCCACCAGTATGGTTTTCGATGAGCAGTTCTTC
CATSMVFDEQFF
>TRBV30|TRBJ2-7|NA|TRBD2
TGTGCCTGGAGTGAAGGACTAGCGGAGCACTACGAGCAGTACTTC
CAWSEGLAEHYEQYF
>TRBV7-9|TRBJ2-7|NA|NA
TGTGCCAGCAGCCTGGGCTCCTACGAGCAGTACTTC
CASSLGSYEQYF
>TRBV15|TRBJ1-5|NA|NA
TGTGCCACCAGCAGGCAGATTCAGGGAAATCAGCCCCAGCATTTT
CATSRQIQGNQPQHF
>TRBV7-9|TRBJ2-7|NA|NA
TGTGCCAGCAGCCAAGGGCAGAGCTACGAGCAGTACTTC
CASSQGQSYEQYF
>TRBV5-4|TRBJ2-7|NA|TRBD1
TGTGCCAGCAGCTACGCAGGGGGACCTGCTGGGGAGCAGTACTTC
CASSYAGGPAGEQYF
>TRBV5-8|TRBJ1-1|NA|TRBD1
TGTGCCAGCAGCTACGCCGGGACAGGGTTGAGGGAAGCTTTCTTT
CASSYAGTGLREAFF
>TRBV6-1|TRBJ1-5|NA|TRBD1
TGTGCCAGCAGGGACGGACAGGGGAATCAGCCCCAGCATTTT
CASRDGQGNQPQHF
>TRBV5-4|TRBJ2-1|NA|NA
TGTGCCAGCAGCTTGGCCGGGGGTTTGGGACTCCCCGACAATGAGCAGTTCTTC
CASSLAGGLGLPDNEQFF
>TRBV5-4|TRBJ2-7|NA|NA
TGTGCCAGCAGCTTGACAGGGAAGGTCTACGAGCAGTACTTC
CASSLTGKVYEQYF
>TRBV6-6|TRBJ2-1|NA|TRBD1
TGTGCCAGCAGTTACGGTAGACAGGGTAATGAGCAGTTCTTC
CASSYGRQGNEQFF
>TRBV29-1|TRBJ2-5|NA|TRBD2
TGCAGCGTTGATGCGGGACTAGCGGGAGTCCAAGAGACCCAGTACTTC
CSVDAGLAGVQETQYF